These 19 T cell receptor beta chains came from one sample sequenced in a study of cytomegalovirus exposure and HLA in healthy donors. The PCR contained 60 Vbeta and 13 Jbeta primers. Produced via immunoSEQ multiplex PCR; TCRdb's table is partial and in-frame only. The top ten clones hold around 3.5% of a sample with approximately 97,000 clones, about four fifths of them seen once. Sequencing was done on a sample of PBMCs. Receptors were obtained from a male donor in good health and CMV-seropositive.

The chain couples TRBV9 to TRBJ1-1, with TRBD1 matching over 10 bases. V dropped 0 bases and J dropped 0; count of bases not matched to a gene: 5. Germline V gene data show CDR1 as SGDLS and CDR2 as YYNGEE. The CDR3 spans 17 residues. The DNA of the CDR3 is TGTGCCAGCAGCGTAGGCGGGACAGGGGAAATGAACACTGAAGCTTTCTTT. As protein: CASSVGGTGEMNTEAFF.

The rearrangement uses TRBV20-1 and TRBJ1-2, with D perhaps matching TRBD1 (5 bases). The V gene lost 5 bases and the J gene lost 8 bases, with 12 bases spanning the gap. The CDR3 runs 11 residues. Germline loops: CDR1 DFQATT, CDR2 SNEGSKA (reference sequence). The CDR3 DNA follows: TGCAGTGCTCCGGGGGGTGGGGGCTACACCTTC. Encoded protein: CSAPGGGGYTF.

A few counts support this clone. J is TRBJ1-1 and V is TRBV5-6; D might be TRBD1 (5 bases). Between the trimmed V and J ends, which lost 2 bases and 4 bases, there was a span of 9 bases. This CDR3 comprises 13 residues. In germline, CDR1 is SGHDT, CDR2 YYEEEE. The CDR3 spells CASSLRQGTEAFF. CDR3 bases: TGTGCCAGCAGCTTACGGCAGGGCACTGAAGCTTTCTTT.

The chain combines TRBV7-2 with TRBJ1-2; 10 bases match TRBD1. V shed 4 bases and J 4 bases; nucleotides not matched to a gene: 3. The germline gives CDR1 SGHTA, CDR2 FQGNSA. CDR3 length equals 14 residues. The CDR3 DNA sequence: TGTGCCAGCAGCTCCGACAGGGGGCCCTATGGCTACACCTTC. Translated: CASSSDRGPYGYTF.

CDR3 sequence reads: CASSLIGEMNTEAFF. Here the CDR3 DNA reads TGTGCCAGCAGCTTGATAGGGGAAATGAACACTGAAGCTTTCTTT. The rearrangement joins TRBV5-5 to TRBJ1-1; a possible D gene is TRBD1 (5 bases). This CDR3 is 15 amino acids long. V was cut by 1 base and J by 0 bases, with 10 bases left in between. CDR1 and CDR2 (germline): SGHKS, YYEKEE (reference sequence). The full variable domain, with the rest looked up from reference TRBV5-5 and TRBJ1-1, is DAGVTQSPTHLIKTRGQQVTLRCSPISGHKSVSWYQQVLGQGPQFIFQYYEKEERGRGNFPDRFSARQFPNYSSELNVNALLLGDSALYLCASSLIGEMNTEAFFGQGTRLTVV.

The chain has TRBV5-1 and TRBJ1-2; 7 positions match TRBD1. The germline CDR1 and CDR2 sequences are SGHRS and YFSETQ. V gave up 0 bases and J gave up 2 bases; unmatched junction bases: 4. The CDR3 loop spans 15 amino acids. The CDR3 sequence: CASSLGQGLNYGYTF. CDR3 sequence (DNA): TGCGCCAGCAGCTTGGGACAGGGCCTCAACTATGGCTACACCTTC.

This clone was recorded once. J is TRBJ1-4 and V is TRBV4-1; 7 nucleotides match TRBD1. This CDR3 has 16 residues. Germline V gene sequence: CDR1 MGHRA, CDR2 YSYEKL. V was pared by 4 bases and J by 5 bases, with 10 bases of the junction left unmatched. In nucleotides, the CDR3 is TGCGCCAGCAGCCGACAGGTGGGACAGCCAAATGAAAAACTGTTTTTT. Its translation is CASSRQVGQPNEKLFF.

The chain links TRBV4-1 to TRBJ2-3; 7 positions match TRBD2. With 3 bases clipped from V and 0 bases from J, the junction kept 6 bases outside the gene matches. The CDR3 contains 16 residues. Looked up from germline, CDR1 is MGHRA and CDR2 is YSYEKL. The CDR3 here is CASSHPARGSTDTQYF. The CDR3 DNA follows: TGCGCCAGCAGCCATCCTGCGCGGGGGAGCACAGATACGCAGTATTTT.

The CDR3 is CATMDRSYNEQFF. In nucleotides, the CDR3 is TGTGCCACCATGGACAGGTCCTACAATGAGCAGTTCTTC. V usage is TRBV6-1 and J usage is TRBJ2-1; 7 nucleotides align to TRBD1. The CDR3 is 13 amino acids. Looked up from germline, CDR1 is MNHNS and CDR2 is SASEGT. V was pared by 10 bases and J by 1 base, with 4 bases of the junction left unmatched.

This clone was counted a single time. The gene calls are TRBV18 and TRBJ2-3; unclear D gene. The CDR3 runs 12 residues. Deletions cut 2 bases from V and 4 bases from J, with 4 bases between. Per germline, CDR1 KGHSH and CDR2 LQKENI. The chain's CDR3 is CASSPFADTQYF. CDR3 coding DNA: TGTGCCAGCTCACCATTCGCAGATACGCAGTATTTT.

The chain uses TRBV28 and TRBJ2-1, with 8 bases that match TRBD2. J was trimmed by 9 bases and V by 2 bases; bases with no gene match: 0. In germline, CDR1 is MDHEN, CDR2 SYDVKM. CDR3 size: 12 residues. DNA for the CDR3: TGTGCCAGCAGTTTAAGCGGGAGTGAGCAGTTCTTC. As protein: CASSLSGSEQFF.

In DNA, the CDR3 is TGCGCCAGCAGCTTGGGGACAGGGGGCAAGGAGACCCAGTACTTC. It is translated as CASSLGTGGKETQYF. The chain couples TRBV5-1 to TRBJ2-5; 11 positions match TRBD1. Trimming removed 0 bases from V and 5 bases from J; junction bases left unmatched: 3. Germline V gene sequence: CDR1 SGHRS, CDR2 YFSETQ. CDR3 size: 15 residues.

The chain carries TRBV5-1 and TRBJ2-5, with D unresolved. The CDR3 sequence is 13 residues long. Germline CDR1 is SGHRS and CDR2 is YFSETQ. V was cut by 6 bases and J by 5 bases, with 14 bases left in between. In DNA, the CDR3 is TGCGCCAGCAATCCGGGTAGCTCCGAGACCCAGTACTTC. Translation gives CASNPGSSETQYF. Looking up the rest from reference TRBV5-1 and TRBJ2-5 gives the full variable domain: KAGVTQTPRYLIKTRGQQVTLSCSPISGHRSVSWYQQTPGQGLQFLFEYFSETQRNKGNFPGRFSGRQFSNSRSEMNVSTLELGDSALYLCASNPGSSETQYFGPGTRLLVL.

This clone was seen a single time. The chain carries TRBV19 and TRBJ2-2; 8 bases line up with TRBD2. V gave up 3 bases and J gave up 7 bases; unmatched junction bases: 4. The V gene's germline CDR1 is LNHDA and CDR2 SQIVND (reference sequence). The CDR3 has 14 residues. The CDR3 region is CASSIAGGRGELFF. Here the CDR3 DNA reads TGTGCCAGTAGTATCGCGGGGGGCCGCGGGGAGCTGTTTTTT.

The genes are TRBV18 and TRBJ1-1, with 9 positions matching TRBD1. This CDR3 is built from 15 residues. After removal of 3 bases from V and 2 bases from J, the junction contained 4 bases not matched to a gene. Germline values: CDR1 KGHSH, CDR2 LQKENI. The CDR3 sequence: CASSPRTGDNTEAFF. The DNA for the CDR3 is TGTGCCAGCTCACCCCGGACAGGGGATAACACTGAAGCTTTCTTT.

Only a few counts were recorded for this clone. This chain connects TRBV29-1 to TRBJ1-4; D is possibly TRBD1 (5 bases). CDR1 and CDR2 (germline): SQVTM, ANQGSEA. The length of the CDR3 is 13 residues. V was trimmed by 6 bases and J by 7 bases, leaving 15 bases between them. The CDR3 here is CSVGAGVGEKLFF. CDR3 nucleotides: TGCAGCGTGGGCGCGGGGGTGGGTGAAAAACTGTTTTTT.

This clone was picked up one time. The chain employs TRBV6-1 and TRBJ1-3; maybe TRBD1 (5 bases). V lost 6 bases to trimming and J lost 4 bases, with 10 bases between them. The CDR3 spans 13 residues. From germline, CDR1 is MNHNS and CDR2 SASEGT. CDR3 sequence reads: CASSGRGGNTIYF. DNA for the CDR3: TGTGCCAGCAGCGGAAGGGGCGGAAACACCATATATTTT.

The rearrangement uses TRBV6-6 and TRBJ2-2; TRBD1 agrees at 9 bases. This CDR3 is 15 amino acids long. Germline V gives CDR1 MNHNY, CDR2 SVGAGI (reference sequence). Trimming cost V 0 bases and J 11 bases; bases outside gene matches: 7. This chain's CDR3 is CASSYSGQGLSELFF. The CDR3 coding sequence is TGTGCCAGCAGTTACTCGGGACAGGGCCTAAGTGAGCTGTTTTTT.

CDR3 in DNA: TGTGCCAGCAGCGATATCGGAGGGGGCTCCGGGAGGGGTTACAATGAGCAGTTCTTC. It encodes CASSDIGGGSGRGYNEQFF. This chain uses TRBV9 with TRBJ2-1; maybe TRBD2 (8 bases). The CDR3 spans 19 residues. Germline V gene data show CDR1 as SGDLS and CDR2 as YYNGEE. Trimming pared 3 bases from V and 4 bases from J, leaving 26 bases between.